These 8 T cell receptor beta chains share one sample of origin, sequenced in a study of blood T cell repertoires in COVID-19. The protocol was immunoSEQ multiplex PCR, while the TCRdb copy is restricted to in-frame clones and leaves out a portion. The profile shows approximately 290,000 clones, around 81% of them singletons. Source material: peripheral blood. These TCRs come from a person in their 70s with COVID-19, enrolled during active disease.

The rearrangement joins TRBV2 to TRBJ1-2; 8 nucleotides line up with TRBD1. Germline V gene sequence: CDR1 SNHLY, CDR2 FYNNEI. Trimming removed 8 bases from V and 8 bases from J; junction bases left unmatched: 13. This CDR3 spans 14 amino acids. This CDR3 reads CASSPTGQGEGYTF. CDR3 in DNA: TGTGCCAGCTCTCCGACCGGACAGGGAGAAGGCTACACCTTC.

The rearrangement links TRBV18 to TRBJ1-1; 7 bases fit TRBD1. The CDR3 contains 16 residues. V lost 3 bases to trimming and J lost 4 bases; unmatched junction nucleotides: 11. Germline V lookup: CDR1 KGHSH, CDR2 LQKENI. The CDR3 loop reads CASSPATRQGGTEAFF. In DNA, the CDR3 is TGTGCCAGCTCACCCGCTACCCGACAGGGAGGCACTGAAGCTTTCTTT.

CDR3: CASSPLLGSGQFSNQPQHF. In DNA form, the CDR3 reads TGTGCCAGCTCACCACTGTTAGGCTCAGGGCAGTTTAGCAATCAGCCCCAGCATTTT. The rearrangement links TRBV18 to TRBJ1-5; a weak D match, TRBD1 (5 bases). V shed 1 base and J shed 0 bases, with 19 bases lying between them. The CDR3 sequence is 19 residues long. Germline V gene lookup returns CDR1 KGHSH and CDR2 LQKENI. Complete variable domain (other parts from reference TRBV18 and TRBJ1-5): NAGVMQNPRHLVRRRGQEARLRCSPMKGHSHVYWYRQLPEEGLKFMVYLQKENIIDESGMPKERFSAEFPKEGPSILRIQQVVRGDSAAYFCASSPLLGSGQFSNQPQHFGDGTRLSIL.

This clone was seen just once. The gene calls are TRBV7-2 and TRBJ2-3; weak D call: TRBD2 (6 bases). Trimming took 8 bases from V and 0 from J, leaving 21 bases between them. Germline V gene sequence: CDR1 SGHTA, CDR2 FQGNSA. The length of the CDR3 is 17 residues. The CDR3: CASGTWGGRGSTDTQYF. Written as DNA, the CDR3 is TGTGCCAGCGGCACGTGGGGCGGGCGGGGAAGCACAGATACGCAGTATTTT.

This rearrangement joins TRBV11-2 to TRBJ2-5, with D possibly matching TRBD2 (6 bases). The CDR3 consists of 14 residues. V lost 4 bases, J lost 4 bases, and 13 bases lay in between. In germline, CDR1 is SGHAT, CDR2 FQNNGV. CDR3 DNA sequence: TGTGCCAGCAGCTCAACGGCCGGGGGAGAGACCCAGTACTTC. It is translated as CASSSTAGGETQYF.

The gene calls are TRBV18 and TRBJ2-3, with a weak D call TRBD1 (5 bases). V was cut by 1 base and J by 1 base, with 12 bases left in between. Germline V lookup: CDR1 KGHSH, CDR2 LQKENI. The CDR3 is made up of 16 amino acids. This CDR3 is CASSPLPPRGTDTQYF. The DNA for the CDR3 is TGTGCCAGCTCACCACTACCTCCCAGGGGCACAGATACGCAGTATTTT.

This clone was counted a few times. The chain is built from TRBV4-1 and TRBJ2-5; TRBD2 is a possible D gene (6 bases). This CDR3 is 18 amino acids long. Per germline, CDR1 MGHRA and CDR2 YSYEKL. Between the trimmed V and J ends, which lost 0 bases and 3 bases, there was a span of 20 bases. For the CDR3, the DNA is TGCGCCAGCAGCCAAGATATGTACGGGGAGGCACTGAAAGAGACCCAGTACTTC. Its translation: CASSQDMYGEALKETQYF.

The gene calls are TRBV5-1 and TRBJ2-3, with a possible D match to TRBD1 (6 bases). CDR3 size: 16 residues. V was trimmed by 2 bases and J by 0 bases, leaving 13 bases between them. Germline V CDR1 and CDR2: SGHRS, YFSETQ. In nucleotides, the CDR3 is TGCGCCAGCAGCTTCACGGGACACTCTAGCACAGATACGCAGTATTTT. It yields the protein CASSFTGHSSTDTQYF.